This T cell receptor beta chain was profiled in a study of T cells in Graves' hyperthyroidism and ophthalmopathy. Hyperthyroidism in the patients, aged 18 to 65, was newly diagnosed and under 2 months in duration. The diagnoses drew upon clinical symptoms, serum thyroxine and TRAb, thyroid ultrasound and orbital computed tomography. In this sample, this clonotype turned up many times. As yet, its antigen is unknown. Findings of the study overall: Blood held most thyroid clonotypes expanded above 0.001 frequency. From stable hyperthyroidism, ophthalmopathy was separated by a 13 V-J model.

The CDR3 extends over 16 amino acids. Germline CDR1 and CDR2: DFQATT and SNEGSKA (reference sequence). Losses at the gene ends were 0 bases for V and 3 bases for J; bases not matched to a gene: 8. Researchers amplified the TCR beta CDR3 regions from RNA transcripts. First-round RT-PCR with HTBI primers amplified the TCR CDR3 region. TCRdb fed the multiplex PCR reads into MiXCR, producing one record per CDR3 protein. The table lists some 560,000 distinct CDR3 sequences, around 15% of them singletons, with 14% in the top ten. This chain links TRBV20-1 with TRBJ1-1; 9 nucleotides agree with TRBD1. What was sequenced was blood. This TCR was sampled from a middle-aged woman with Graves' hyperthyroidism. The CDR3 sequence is CSARDMTGGLDTEAFF. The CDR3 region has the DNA TGCAGTGCTAGAGACATGACAGGGGGATTGGACACTGAAGCTTTCTTT.